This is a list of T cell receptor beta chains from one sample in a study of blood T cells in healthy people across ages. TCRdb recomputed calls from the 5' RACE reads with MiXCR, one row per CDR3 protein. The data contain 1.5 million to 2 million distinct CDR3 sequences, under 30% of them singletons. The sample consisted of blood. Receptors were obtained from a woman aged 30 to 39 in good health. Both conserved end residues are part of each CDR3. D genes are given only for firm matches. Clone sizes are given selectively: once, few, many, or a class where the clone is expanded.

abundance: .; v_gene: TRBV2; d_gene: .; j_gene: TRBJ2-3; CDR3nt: TGTGCCAGCAGTGAGGCAGGGGATGGGACGCAGTATTTT; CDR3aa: CASSEAGDGTQYF
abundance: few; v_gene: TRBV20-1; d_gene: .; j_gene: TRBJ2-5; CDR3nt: TGCAGTGCAGGGGGCGCGGGGGGACAAGAGACCCAGTACTTC; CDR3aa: CSAGGAGGQETQYF
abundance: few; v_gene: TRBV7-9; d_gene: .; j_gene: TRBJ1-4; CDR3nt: TGTGCCAGCAGCTCTCAACTGGGTGAAAAACTGTTTTTT; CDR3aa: CASSSQLGEKLFF
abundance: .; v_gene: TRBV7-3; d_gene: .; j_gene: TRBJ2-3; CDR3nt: TGTGCCAGCAGCTTAACGCGCCGACGGATTACTAGCACAGATACGCAGTATTTT; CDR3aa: CASSLTRRRITSTDTQYF
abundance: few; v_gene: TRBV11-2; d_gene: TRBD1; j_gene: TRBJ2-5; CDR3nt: TGTGCCAGCAGCTTGGGGTCGGGACAGAAAGAAGAGACCCAGTACTTC; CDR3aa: CASSLGSGQKEETQYF
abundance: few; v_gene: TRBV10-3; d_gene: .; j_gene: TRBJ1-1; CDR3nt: TGTGCCATCAGTGAGTCGGAGAGGGTGGCTTTCTTT; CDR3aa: CAISESERVAFF
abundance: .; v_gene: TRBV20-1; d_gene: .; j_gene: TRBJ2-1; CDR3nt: TGCAGTGCTAGGGACACGTCTTTCTCCTACAATGAGCAGTTCTTC; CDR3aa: CSARDTSFSYNEQFF
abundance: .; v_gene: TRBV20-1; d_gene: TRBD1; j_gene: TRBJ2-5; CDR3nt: TGCAGTGCTCAACAGGGGGGACGAGAGACCCAGTACTTC; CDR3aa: CSAQQGGRETQYF
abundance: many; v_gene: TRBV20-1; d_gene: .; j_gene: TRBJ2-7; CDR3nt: TGCAGTGCTAGAGATTTAGACACCTTCTACGAGCAGTACTTC; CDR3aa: CSARDLDTFYEQYF
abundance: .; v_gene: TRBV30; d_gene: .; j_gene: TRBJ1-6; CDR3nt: TGTGCCTGGAGTGCCCCGGGACAACAAAGATCACCCCTCCACTTT; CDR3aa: CAWSAPGQQRSPLHF
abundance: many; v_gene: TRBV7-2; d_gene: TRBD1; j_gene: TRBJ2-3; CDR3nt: TGTGCCAGCAGCCCACCGGGACAGAGCACAGATACGCAGTATTTT; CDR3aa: CASSPPGQSTDTQYF
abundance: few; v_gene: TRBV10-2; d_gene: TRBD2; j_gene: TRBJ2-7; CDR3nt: TGCGCCAGCAGTGAGGATCTCTGGCGGGGGGTCTACGAGCAGTACTTC; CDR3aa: CASSEDLWRGVYEQYF
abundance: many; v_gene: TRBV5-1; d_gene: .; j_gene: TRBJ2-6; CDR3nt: TGCGCCAGCAGCTTCTTTAGCGGCGCTAGCTCTGGGGCCAACGTCCTGACTTTC; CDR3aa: CASSFFSGASSGANVLTF
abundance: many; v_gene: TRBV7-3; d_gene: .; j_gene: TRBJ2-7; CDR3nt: TGTGCCAGCAGCTTAAATGGAAATCACGAGCAGTACTTC; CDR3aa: CASSLNGNHEQYF
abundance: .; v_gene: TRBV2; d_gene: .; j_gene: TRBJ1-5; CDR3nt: TGTGCCAGCAGTGAAGCGCTTCTTGGGTCTGGGGATCAGCCCCAGCATTTT; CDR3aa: CASSEALLGSGDQPQHF
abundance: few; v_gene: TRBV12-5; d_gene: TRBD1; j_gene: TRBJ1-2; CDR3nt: TGTGCTAGTGGTTTGGGACAGGGGAGCTATGGCTACACCTTC; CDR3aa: CASGLGQGSYGYTF
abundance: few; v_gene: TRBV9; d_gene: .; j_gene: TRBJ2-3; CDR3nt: TGTGCCAGCAGCGGGGGACTGAAACTCACAGATACGCAGTATTTT; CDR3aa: CASSGGLKLTDTQYF
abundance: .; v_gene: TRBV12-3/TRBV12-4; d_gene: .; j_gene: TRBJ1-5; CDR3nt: TGTGCCAGCAGTTTTTGGCTAGATCAGCCCCAGCATTTT; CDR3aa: CASSFWLDQPQHF
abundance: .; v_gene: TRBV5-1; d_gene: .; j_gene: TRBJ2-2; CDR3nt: TGCGCCAGCTCCGACGCGGGCCCCCTGACCGGGGAGCTGTTTTTT; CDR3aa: CASSDAGPLTGELFF
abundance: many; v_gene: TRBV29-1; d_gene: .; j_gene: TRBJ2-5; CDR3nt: TGCAGCGTCGCCGATACTAGACAAGAGACCCAGTACTTC; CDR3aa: CSVADTRQETQYF
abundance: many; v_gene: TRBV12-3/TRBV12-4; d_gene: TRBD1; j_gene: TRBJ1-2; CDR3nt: TGTGCCAGCAGTCCCGGGACAGGGGGCGGTGGCTACACCTTC; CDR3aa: CASSPGTGGGGYTF
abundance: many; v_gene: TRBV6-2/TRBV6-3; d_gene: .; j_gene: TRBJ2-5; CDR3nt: TGTGCCAGCAGCAGGGACCTACAAGAGACCCAGTACTTC; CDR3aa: CASSRDLQETQYF
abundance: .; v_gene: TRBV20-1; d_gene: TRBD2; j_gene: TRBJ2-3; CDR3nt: TGCAGTGCTGTCCTAGCGGCTAGCACAGATACGCAGTATTTT; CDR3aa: CSAVLAASTDTQYF
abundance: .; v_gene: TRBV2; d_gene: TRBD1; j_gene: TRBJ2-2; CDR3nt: TGTGCCAGCATGGGAAGGGGACAGACGAACACCGGGGAGCTGTTTTTT; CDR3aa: CASMGRGQTNTGELFF
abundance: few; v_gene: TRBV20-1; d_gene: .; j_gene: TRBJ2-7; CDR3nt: TGCAGTGCTGCCCTTGGGAACGAGCAGTACTTC; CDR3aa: CSAALGNEQYF
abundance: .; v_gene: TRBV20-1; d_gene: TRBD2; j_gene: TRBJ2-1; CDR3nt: TGCAGTGCTAGGGCGGGACTAAAATACAATGAGCAGTTCTTC; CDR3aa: CSARAGLKYNEQFF
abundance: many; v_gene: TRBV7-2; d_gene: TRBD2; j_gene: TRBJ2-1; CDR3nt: TGTGCCAGCAGTCCAGGGACTAGGTCCTACAATGAGCAGTTCTTC; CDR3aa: CASSPGTRSYNEQFF
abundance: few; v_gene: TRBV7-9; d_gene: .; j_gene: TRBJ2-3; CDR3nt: TGTGCCCCTGAGGGCCCGAACGTTCCCGGCTTCACAGATACGCAGTATTTT; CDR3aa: CAPEGPNVPGFTDTQYF
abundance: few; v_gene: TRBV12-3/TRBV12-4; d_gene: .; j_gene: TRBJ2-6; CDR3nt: TGTGCCAGCAGTTTACACTTCCAGACTGGGGCCAACGTCCTGACTTTC; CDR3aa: CASSLHFQTGANVLTF
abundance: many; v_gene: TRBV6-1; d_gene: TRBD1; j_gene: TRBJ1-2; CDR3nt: TGTGCCAGCAGGTCCGCCCCACAGGCCGAGGACAGGAGTGCCTATGGCTACACCTTC; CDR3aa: CASRSAPQAEDRSAYGYTF
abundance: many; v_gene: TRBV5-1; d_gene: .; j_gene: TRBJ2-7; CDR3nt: TGCGCCAGCAGCTCGGACAGCTTTCAATATTCCTACGAGCAGTACTTC; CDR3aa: CASSSDSFQYSYEQYF
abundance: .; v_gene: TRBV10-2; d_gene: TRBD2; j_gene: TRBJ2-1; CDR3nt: TGCGCCAGCAGTCCAGGGGACCTAGCGGGGCCTGGGGAGCAGTTCTTC; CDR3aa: CASSPGDLAGPGEQFF
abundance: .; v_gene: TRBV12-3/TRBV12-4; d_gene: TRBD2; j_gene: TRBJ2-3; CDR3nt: TGTGCCACGGGAGGGAGGGGTACGCAGTATTTT; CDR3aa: CATGGRGTQYF
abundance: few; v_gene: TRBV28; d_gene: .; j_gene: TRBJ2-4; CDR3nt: TGTGCCAGCAGTCACGATGGAGTAGCCAAAAACATTCAGTACTTC; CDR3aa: CASSHDGVAKNIQYF
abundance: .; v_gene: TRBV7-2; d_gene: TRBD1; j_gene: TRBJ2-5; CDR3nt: TGTGCCAGCAGCCTTATATCGACTGGGACAGGCGAGGGAAGAGAGACCCAGTACTTC; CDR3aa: CASSLISTGTGEGRETQYF
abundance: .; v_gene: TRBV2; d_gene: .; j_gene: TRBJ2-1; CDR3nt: TGTGCCAGCAGTACAGGCAGCGACTACAATGAGCAGTTCTTC; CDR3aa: CASSTGSDYNEQFF
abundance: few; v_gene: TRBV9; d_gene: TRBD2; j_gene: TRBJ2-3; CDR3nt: TGTGCCAGCAGCCCCACCGGGACTAGCAGTGATACGCAGTATTTT; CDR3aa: CASSPTGTSSDTQYF
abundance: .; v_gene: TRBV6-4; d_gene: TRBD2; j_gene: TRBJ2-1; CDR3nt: TGTGCCAGCAGTGACTCTCAGCGGGGGGGCAATGAGCAGTTCTTC; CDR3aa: CASSDSQRGGNEQFF
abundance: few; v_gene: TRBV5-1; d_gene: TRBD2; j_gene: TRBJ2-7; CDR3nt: TGCGCCAGCGTTCTACTAGCGGGGGCCTACAATGAGCAGTACTTC; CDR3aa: CASVLLAGAYNEQYF
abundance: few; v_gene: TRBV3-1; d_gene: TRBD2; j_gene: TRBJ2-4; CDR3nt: TGTGCCAGCAGCCATGGGTTAGCGGGGGGACGAGCCAAAAACATTCAGTACTTC; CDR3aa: CASSHGLAGGRAKNIQYF
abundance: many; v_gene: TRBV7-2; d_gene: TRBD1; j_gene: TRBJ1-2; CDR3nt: TGTGCCAGCAGCCCCCAGACAGGGTCTAACTATGGCTACACCTTC; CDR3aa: CASSPQTGSNYGYTF
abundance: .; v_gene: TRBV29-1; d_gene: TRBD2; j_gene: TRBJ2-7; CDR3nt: TGCAGCGTCGCTAGCGGTACATCCTACGAGCAGTACTTC; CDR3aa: CSVASGTSYEQYF
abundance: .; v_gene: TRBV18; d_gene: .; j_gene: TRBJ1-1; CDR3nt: TGTGCCAGCTCGCAGGGCCCCTTGTACACTGAAGCTTTCTTT; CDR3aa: CASSQGPLYTEAFF
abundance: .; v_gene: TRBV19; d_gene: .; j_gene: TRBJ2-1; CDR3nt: TGTGCCAGTAAGAGCCCCAGCTCCTACAATGAGCAGTTCTTC; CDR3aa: CASKSPSSYNEQFF
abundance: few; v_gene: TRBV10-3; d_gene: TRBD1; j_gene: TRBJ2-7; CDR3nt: TGTGCCATCAGTGAGTCCTGGGGGACAGGGGGTCGGTCCTACGAGCAGTACTTC; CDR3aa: CAISESWGTGGRSYEQYF
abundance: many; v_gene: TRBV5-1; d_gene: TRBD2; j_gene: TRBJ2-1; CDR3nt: TGCGCCAGCAGCTTGGTGACTAGCGGTTACAATGAGCAGTTCTTC; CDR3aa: CASSLVTSGYNEQFF
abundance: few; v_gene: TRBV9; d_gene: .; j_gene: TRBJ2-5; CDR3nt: TGTGCCAGCAGCGGAGGGACGGTGTACCAAGAGACCCAGTACTTC; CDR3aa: CASSGGTVYQETQYF
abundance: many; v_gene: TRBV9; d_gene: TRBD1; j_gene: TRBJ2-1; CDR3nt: TGCGCCAGCAGCTTCGGGACAGACTACAATGAGCAGTTCTTC; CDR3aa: CASSFGTDYNEQFF
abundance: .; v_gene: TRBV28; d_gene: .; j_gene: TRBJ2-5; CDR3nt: TGTGCCAGCAGTCCGCAGGGGAACCAAGAGATCCAGTACTTC; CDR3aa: CASSPQGNQEIQYF
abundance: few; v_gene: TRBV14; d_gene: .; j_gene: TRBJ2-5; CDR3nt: TGTGCCAGCAGCCCGGGACCCAGCGGGACCCAGTACTTC; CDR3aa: CASSPGPSGTQYF
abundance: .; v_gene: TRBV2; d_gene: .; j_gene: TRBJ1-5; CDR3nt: TGTGCCAGCACCGGACAGCTAAATCAGCCCCAGCATTTT; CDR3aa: CASTGQLNQPQHF
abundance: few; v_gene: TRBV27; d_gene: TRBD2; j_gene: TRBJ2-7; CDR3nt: TGTGCCACCAGCGGGGGCAGTGCGAAGGAGTACTTC; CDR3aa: CATSGGSAKEYF
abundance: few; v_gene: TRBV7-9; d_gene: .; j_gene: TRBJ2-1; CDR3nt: TGTGCCAGCGGCATGTCTGGGGGCACCTACAATGAGCAGTTCTTC; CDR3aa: CASGMSGGTYNEQFF
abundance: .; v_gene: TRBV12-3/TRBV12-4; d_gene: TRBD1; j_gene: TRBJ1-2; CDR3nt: TGTGCCAGCAGAGGACAGGGTAGAAGCTATGGCTACACCTTC; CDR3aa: CASRGQGRSYGYTF
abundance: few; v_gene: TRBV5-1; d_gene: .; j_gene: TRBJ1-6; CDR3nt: TGCGCCAGCAGCTTCAGTCCTAATAATTCACCCCTCCACTTT; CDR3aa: CASSFSPNNSPLHF